The 20 T cell receptor beta chains given below trace back to one sample, sequenced in a study of T cells after somatic rescue of genetic block. Some clones are missing from TCRdb's copy, which holds only in-frame ones; the method was immunoSEQ multiplex PCR. The table records 88,000 or so clones, over 80% of them present only once. Sequencing used peripheral blood mononuclear cells (PBMCs). The receptors originated from a woman between 18 and 30 years old.

The gene calls are TRBV4-1 and TRBJ2-7; TRBD2 matches at 7 bases. The CDR3 consists of 14 residues. Germline trimming cut 1 base from V and 5 bases from J; bases unmatched to any gene: 5. CDR1 is MGHRA, CDR2 YSYEKL, per germline. As DNA, the CDR3 is TGCGCCAGCAGCCAAGGCTGGGGGGGGAACGAGCAGTACTTC. Its translation is CASSQGWGGNEQYF.

The table lists this clone with a count of one. The chain uses TRBV5-4 and TRBJ1-6; D is unresolved. Germline CDR1 reads SGHNT; CDR2 reads YYREEE (reference sequence). This CDR3 is built from 16 residues. The ends were cut back, 0 bases at V and 8 bases at J, with 15 bases in the middle. Written as DNA, the CDR3 is TGTGCCAGCAGCTTGGGGAGAGGGAGTTTCGATTCACCCCTCCACTTT. This encodes CASSLGRGSFDSPLHF.

This chain connects TRBV9 to TRBJ2-2; 8 bases map to TRBD2. Germline-derived CDR1 and CDR2 are SGDLS and YYNGEE. Unmatched junction bases numbered 6, after V lost 0 bases and J lost 5 bases. This CDR3 is built from 16 residues. In DNA form, the CDR3 reads TGTGCCAGCAGCGTAGGAGGGACTAGGGCAACCGGGGAGCTGTTTTTT. It specifies CASSVGGTRATGELFF.

This chain joins TRBV4-1 and TRBJ1-5; a weak D match, TRBD1 (5 bases). The CDR3 is made up of 14 amino acids. CDR1 MGHRA and CDR2 YSYEKL come from the germline V gene. Trimming took 0 bases from V and 13 from J, leaving 16 bases between them. The CDR3 DNA is TGCGCCAGCAGCCAAGATTCGGGGCGGAGGGGTCAGCATTTT. This translates into CASSQDSGRRGQHF.

J is TRBJ2-3 and V is TRBV7-9; 10 positions agree with TRBD2. This CDR3 has 15 amino acids. J lost 4 bases, V lost 1 base, and 2 bases had no gene match. The germline V gene has CDR1 SEHNR and CDR2 FQNEAQ (reference sequence). The CDR3 region is CASSLDLAGADTQYF. The CDR3 DNA reads as TGTGCCAGCAGCTTAGACCTAGCGGGGGCAGATACGCAGTATTTT. The full variable domain, its missing parts supplied by reference TRBV7-9 and TRBJ2-3, is DTGVSQNPRHKITKRGQNVTFRCDPISEHNRLYWYRQTLGQGPEFLTYFQNEAQLEKSRLLSDRFSAERPKGSFSTLEIQRTEQGDSAMYLCASSLDLAGADTQYFGPGTRLTVL.

The chain joins TRBV29-1 to TRBJ2-5, with D possibly matching TRBD2 (5 bases). CDR3 size: 16 residues. The germline gives CDR1 SQVTM, CDR2 ANQGSEA. Trimming left V 1 base short and J 7 bases short, with 22 bases between. The CDR3 DNA follows: TGCAGCGTTGAAGGTCCCCCCGGGGAATTTCGGTGGACCCAGTACTTC. Amino acids: CSVEGPPGEFRWTQYF.

The CDR3 is CASSRGATNEKLFF. The DNA of the CDR3 is TGTGCCAGCAGTCGCGGTGCAACTAATGAAAAACTGTTTTTT. The chain couples TRBV5-8 to TRBJ1-4; no firm D call. This CDR3 is 14 amino acids long. Trimming removed 5 bases from V and 0 bases from J, with 8 bases in between. Germline V CDR1 and CDR2: SGHTS, YDEGEE.

This clone was picked up one time. The chain carries TRBV28 and TRBJ2-7; no firm D call. Trimming stripped 4 bases from V and 2 bases from J, with 18 bases between. Germline V gene sequence: CDR1 MDHEN, CDR2 SYDVKM. The CDR3 has 16 residues. CDR3 region: CASSSPGTTSAYEQYF. The CDR3 DNA is TGTGCCAGCAGTTCCCCCGGCACGACATCGGCCTACGAGCAGTACTTC.

The rearrangement joins TRBV7-9 to TRBJ2-1; D is undetermined. CDR3 length: 13 amino acids. Germline CDR1 SEHNR, CDR2 FQNEAQ (reference sequence). V lost 7 bases to trimming and J lost 9 bases, with 16 bases between them. CDR3 region: CASTLVVTGEQFF. As DNA, the CDR3 is TGTGCCAGCACCTTGGTAGTAACGGGTGAGCAGTTCTTC.

This chain uses TRBV28 with TRBJ1-5, with D perhaps TRBD1 (5 bases). The CDR3 is 16 amino acids. Germline V gene lookup returns CDR1 MDHEN and CDR2 SYDVKM. Trimming pared 6 bases from V and 2 bases from J, leaving 17 bases between. CDR3 loop: CASRAGGGSGNQPQHF. CDR3 nucleotides: TGTGCCAGCAGGGCCGGTGGGGGAAGTGGCAATCAGCCCCAGCATTTT.

The chain combines TRBV6-1 with TRBJ2-5; 9 bases agree with TRBD2. The trim removed 5 bases at V and 11 bases at J, leaving 15 bases unmatched. Germline CDR1 is MNHNS and CDR2 is SASEGT. The CDR3 consists of 15 residues. CDR3 amino acids: CASSIAGARLGEQYF. CDR3 coding DNA: TGTGCCAGCAGTATAGCGGGAGCCCGACTAGGGGAGCAGTACTTC.

The rearrangement links TRBV7-8 to TRBJ1-1; D not resolved. Deletions cut 1 base from V and 1 base from J, with 7 bases between. This CDR3 has 14 amino acids. CDR1 is SGHVS and CDR2 is FQNEAQ in the germline V gene. The CDR3 loop is CASSLGPPNTEAFF. CDR3 bases: TGTGCCAGCAGCTTAGGCCCTCCGAACACTGAAGCTTTCTTT.

The chain recombines TRBV12-5 with TRBJ2-1, with TRBD2 matching 11 bases. There are 15 residues in the CDR3. J gave up 7 bases and V 5 bases, and 7 bases lay outside the gene matches. Germline V gene lookup returns CDR1 LGHNT and CDR2 FRNRAP. CDR3: CASGPGLAGRNEQFF. CDR3 nucleotides: TGTGCTAGTGGTCCTGGACTAGCGGGTCGGAATGAGCAGTTCTTC.

V and J are TRBV30 and TRBJ2-4; 14 nucleotides align to TRBD2. V shed 0 bases, J shed 6 bases, and the junction held 4 bases outside the gene matches. This CDR3 has 16 amino acids. CDR1 and CDR2 (germline): GTSNPN, SVGIG (reference sequence). CDR3 DNA sequence: TGTGCCTGGAGTGTGAGGACTAGCGGGAGGCGAAACATTCAGTACTTC. Amino acid sequence: CAWSVRTSGRRNIQYF. The variable domain in full, completed from reference TRBV30 and TRBJ2-4, reads SQTIHQWPATLVQPVGSPLSLECTVEGTSNPNLYWYRQAAGRGLQLLFYSVGIGQISSEVPQNLSASRPQDRQFILSSKKLLLSDSGFYLCAWSVRTSGRRNIQYFGAGTRLSVL.

The chain combines TRBV6-1 with TRBJ2-1, with a possible D match to TRBD2 (6 bases). The CDR3 is made up of 19 amino acids. Per the germline V gene, CDR1 is MNHNS and CDR2 is SASEGT. The ends were cut back, 1 base at V and 7 bases at J, with 26 bases in the middle. CDR3 sequence: CASSEGVRVWDSSVNEQFF. The CDR3 region has the DNA TGTGCCAGCAGTGAAGGAGTACGTGTCTGGGACTCTAGCGTGAATGAGCAGTTCTTC.

This chain joins TRBV7-9 and TRBJ2-5; no definite D call. The DNA end is more similar to TRBJ2-7, so the J call may be wrong. The CDR3 contains 13 residues. Germline V gene lookup returns CDR1 SEHNR and CDR2 FQNEAQ (reference sequence). CDR3 sequence: CASNSVAPYEQYF. The CDR3 nucleotides read TGTGCCAGCAACAGCGTCGCTCCCTACGAGCAGTACTTC.

V and J are TRBV19 and TRBJ1-2, with 8 positions matching TRBD1. V was pared by 6 bases and J by 8 bases, with 14 bases of the junction left unmatched. The CDR3 is 15 amino acids. The germline V gene has CDR1 LNHDA and CDR2 SQIVND (reference sequence). The CDR3 coding sequence is TGTGCCAGTAGCCTAGTCAGGGGGCTTGGAGAAGGCTACACCTTC. It specifies CASSLVRGLGEGYTF.

This chain connects TRBV28 to TRBJ2-5; D not certain. The CDR3 runs 14 residues. The germline V and J ends were trimmed by 3 bases and 4 bases, with 12 bases remaining between them. Per the germline V gene, CDR1 is MDHEN and CDR2 is SYDVKM. CDR3 nucleotides: TGTGCCAGCAGTTTCCACAGTGGGCGAGAGACCCAGTACTTC. It is translated as CASSFHSGRETQYF.

The chain employs TRBV6-1 and TRBJ2-2; tentative D call: TRBD1 (6 bases). Looked up from germline, CDR1 is MNHNS and CDR2 is SASEGT. CDR3 size: 15 residues. V lost 9 bases and J lost 3, with 17 bases in between. CDR3 residues: CASDGVGGHTGELFF. The CDR3 coding sequence is TGTGCCAGTGACGGGGTAGGGGGACACACCGGGGAGCTGTTTTTT.

The chain links TRBV5-4 to TRBJ1-1; D remains ambiguous. Trimming removed 5 bases at V and 0 bases at J, with 14 bases between. Germline V gene sequence: CDR1 SGHNT, CDR2 YYREEE (reference sequence). The CDR3 has 15 amino acids. CDR3 sequence (DNA): TGTGCCAGCAGTCCGGGAACGCAAATGAACACTGAAGCTTTCTTT. Protein sequence: CASSPGTQMNTEAFF.